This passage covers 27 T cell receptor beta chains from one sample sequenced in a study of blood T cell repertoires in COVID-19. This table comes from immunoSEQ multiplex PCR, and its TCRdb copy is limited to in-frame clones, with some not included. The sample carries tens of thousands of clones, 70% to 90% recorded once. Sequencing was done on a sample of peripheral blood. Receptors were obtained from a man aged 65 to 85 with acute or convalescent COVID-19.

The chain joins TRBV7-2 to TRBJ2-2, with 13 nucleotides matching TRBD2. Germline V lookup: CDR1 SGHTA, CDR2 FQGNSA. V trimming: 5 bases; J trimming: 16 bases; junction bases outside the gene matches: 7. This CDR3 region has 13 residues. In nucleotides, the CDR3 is TGTGCCAGCAGCGATGGACTAGCGGGGGTGCGGTTTTTT. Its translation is CASSDGLAGVRFF.

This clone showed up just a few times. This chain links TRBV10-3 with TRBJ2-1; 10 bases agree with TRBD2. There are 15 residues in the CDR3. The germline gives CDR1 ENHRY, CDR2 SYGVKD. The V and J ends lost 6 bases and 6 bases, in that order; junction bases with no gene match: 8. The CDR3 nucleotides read TGTGCCATCAGCCCCAGCGGGAGGGCAGGCAATGAGCAGTTCTTC. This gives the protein CAISPSGRAGNEQFF.

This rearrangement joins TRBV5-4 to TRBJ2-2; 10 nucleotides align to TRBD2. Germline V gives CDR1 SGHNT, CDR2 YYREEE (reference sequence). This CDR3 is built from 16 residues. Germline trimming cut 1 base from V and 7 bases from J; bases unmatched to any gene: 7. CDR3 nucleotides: TGTGCCAGCAGCTTGTCCGGAGCGGGAGGGGGCGGGGAGCTGTTTTTT. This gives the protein CASSLSGAGGGGELFF.

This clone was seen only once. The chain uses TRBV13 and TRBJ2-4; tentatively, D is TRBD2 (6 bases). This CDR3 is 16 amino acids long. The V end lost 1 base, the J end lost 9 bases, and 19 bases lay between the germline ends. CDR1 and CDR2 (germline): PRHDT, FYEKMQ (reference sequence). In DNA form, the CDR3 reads TGTGCCAGCAGCTTAGAGGGCAGCCCGCTCGGGGGCATTCAGTACTTC. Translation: CASSLEGSPLGGIQYF. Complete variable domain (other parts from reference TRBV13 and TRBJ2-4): AAGVIQSPRHLIKEKRETATLKCYPIPRHDTVYWYQQGPGQDPQFLISFYEKMQSDKGSIPDRFSAQQFSDYHSELNMSSLELGDSALYFCASSLEGSPLGGIQYFGAGTRLSVL.

The CDR3 nucleotides read TGTGCCAGCAGCTTGGGCTGGACAGGGGGCAGGGAGACCCAGTACTTC. Its protein product is CASSLGWTGGRETQYF. The V call is TRBV5-4, the J call TRBJ2-5, with 11 bases lining up with TRBD1. Germline V gene lookup returns CDR1 SGHNT and CDR2 YYREEE (reference sequence). The CDR3 is 16 residues long. The ends lost 0 bases at V and 5 bases at J; junction bases unmatched: 6.

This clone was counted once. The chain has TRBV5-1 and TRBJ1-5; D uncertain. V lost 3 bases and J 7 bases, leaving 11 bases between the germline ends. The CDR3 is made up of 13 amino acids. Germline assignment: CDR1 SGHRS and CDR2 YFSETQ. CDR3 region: CASSSEGEQPQHF. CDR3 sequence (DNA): TGCGCCAGCAGCTCAGAGGGCGAACAGCCCCAGCATTTT.

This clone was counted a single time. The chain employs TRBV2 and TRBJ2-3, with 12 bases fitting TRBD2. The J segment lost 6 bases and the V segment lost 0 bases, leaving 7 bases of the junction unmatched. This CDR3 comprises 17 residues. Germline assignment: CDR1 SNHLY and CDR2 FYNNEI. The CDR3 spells CASSEASLAGGGDTQYF. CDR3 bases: TGTGCCAGCAGTGAAGCGTCCCTAGCGGGAGGGGGGGATACGCAGTATTTT. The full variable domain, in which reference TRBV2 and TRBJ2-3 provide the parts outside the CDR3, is EPEVTQTPSHQVTQMGQEVILRCVPISNHLYFYWYRQILGQKVEFLVSFYNNEISEKSEIFDDQFSVERPDGSNFTLKIRSTKLEDSAMYFCASSEASLAGGGDTQYFGPGTRLTVL.

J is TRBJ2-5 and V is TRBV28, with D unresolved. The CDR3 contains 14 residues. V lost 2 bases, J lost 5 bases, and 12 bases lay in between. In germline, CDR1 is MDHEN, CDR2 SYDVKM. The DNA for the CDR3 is TGTGCCAGCAGTTTACCGACTGGCATGGAGACCCAGTACTTC. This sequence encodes CASSLPTGMETQYF.

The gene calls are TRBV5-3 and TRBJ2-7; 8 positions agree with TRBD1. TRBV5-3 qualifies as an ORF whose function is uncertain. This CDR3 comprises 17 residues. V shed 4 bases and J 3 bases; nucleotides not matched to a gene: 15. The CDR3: CARSPSRRGRLGYEQYF. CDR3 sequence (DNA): TGTGCCAGAAGCCCATCACGCAGGGGGCGACTTGGCTACGAGCAGTACTTC.

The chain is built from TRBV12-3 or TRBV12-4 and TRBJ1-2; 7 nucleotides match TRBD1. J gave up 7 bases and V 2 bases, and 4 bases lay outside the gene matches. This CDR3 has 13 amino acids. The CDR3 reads CASSLTQGGGYTF. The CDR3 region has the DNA TGTGCCAGCAGTTTAACCCAGGGGGGTGGCTACACCTTC.

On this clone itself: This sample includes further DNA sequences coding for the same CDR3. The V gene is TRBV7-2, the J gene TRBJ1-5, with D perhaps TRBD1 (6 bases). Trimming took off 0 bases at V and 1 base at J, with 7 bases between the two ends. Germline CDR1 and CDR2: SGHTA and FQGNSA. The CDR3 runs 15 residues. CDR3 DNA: TGTGCCAGCAGCTTAGCGAGGGGGAGCAATCAGCCCCAGCATTTT. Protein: CASSLARGSNQPQHF.

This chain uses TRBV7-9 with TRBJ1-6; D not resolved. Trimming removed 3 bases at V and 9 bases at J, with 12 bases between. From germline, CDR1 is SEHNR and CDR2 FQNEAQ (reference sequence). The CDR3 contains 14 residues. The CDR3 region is CASSFGQVGSPLHF. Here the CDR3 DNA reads TGTGCCAGCAGCTTTGGTCAGGTTGGTTCACCCCTCCACTTT.

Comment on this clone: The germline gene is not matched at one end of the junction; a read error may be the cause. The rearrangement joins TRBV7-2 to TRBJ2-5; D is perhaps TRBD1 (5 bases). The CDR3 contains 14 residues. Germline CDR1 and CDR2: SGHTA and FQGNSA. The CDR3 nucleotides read TGTGCCAGCAGCTACGACAGACTCGACCCAGCACGGCACTTC. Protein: CASSYDRLDPARHF.

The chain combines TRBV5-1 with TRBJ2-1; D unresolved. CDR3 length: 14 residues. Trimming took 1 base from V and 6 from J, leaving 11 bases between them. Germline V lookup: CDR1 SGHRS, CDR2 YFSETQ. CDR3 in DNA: TGCGCCAGCAGCTTGTATGGCCGCTCCAATGAGCAGTTCTTC. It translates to CASSLYGRSNEQFF.

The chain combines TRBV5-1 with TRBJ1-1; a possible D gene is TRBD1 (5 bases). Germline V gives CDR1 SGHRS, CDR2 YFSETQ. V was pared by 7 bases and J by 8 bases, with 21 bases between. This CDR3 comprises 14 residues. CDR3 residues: CASGAGWAGGEAFF. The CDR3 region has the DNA TGCGCCAGCGGCGCGGGTTGGGCCGGGGGGGAAGCTTTCTTT. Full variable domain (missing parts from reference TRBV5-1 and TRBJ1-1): KAGVTQTPRYLIKTRGQQVTLSCSPISGHRSVSWYQQTPGQGLQFLFEYFSETQRNKGNFPGRFSGRQFSNSRSEMNVSTLELGDSALYLCASGAGWAGGEAFFGQGTRLTVV.

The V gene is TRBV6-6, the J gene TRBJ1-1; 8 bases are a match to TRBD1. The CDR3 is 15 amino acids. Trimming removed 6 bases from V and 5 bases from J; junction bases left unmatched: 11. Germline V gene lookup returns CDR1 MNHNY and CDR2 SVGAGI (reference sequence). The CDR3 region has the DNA TGTGCCAGCAGCCCCTTAGGACAGGGAGAGACTGAAGCTTTCTTT. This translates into CASSPLGQGETEAFF.

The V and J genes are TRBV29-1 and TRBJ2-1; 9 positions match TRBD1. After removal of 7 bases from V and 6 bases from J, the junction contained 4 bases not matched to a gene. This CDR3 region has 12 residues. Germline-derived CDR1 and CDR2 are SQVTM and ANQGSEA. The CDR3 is CSAGTGSNEQFF. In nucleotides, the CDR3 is TGCAGCGCCGGGACAGGGAGCAATGAGCAGTTCTTC.

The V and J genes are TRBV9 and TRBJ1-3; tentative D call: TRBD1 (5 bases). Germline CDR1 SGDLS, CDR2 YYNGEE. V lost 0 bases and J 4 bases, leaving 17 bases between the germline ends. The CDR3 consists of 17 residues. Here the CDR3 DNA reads TGTGCCAGCAGCGTAGCTGGCAAAACGCAGGGCGGAAACACCATATATTTT. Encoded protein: CASSVAGKTQGGNTIYF. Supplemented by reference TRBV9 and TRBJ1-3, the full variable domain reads DSGVTQTPKHLITATGQRVTLRCSPRSGDLSVYWYQQSLDQGLQFLIQYYNGEERAKGNILERFSAQQFPDLHSELNLSSLELGDSALYFCASSVAGKTQGGNTIYFGEGSWLTVV.

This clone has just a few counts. Written as DNA, the CDR3 is TGCGCCAGCAGCCAAGATAGGCAGGGGTACAATGAGCAGTTCTTC. Translating gives CASSQDRQGYNEQFF. J is TRBJ2-1 and V is TRBV4-1; D may be TRBD1 (6 bases). The germline CDR1 and CDR2 sequences are MGHRA and YSYEKL. V was pared by 0 bases and J by 4 bases, with 10 bases between. This CDR3 is built from 15 residues.

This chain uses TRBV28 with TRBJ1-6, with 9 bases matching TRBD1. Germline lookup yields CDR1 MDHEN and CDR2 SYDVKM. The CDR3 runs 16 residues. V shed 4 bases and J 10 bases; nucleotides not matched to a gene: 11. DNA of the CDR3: TGTGCCAGCAGTTCCCAGGACAGGGGACGGGGATCACCCCTCCACTTT. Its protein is CASSSQDRGRGSPLHF.

This CDR3 is CASSLVGDGNQPQHF. The CDR3 nucleotides read TGTGCCAGCAGCTTAGTAGGGGATGGCAATCAGCCCCAGCATTTT. V and J are TRBV7-9 and TRBJ1-5, with TRBD1 as a possible D gene (5 bases). Germline V gene sequence: CDR1 SEHNR, CDR2 FQNEAQ (reference sequence). V lost 1 base, J lost 2 bases, and 9 bases lay in between. The CDR3 totals 15 residues. The full variable domain, with the rest looked up from reference TRBV7-9 and TRBJ1-5, is DTGVSQNPRHKITKRGQNVTFRCDPISEHNRLYWYRQTLGQGPEFLTYFQNEAQLEKSRLLSDRFSAERPKGSFSTLEIQRTEQGDSAMYLCASSLVGDGNQPQHFGDGTRLSIL.

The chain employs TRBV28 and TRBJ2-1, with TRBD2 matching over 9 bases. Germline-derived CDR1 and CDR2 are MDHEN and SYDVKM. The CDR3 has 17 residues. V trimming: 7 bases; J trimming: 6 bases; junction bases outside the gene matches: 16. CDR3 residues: CASMRLGWGLAGNEQFF. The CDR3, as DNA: TGTGCCAGCATGCGGCTCGGGTGGGGACTAGCAGGCAATGAGCAGTTCTTC.

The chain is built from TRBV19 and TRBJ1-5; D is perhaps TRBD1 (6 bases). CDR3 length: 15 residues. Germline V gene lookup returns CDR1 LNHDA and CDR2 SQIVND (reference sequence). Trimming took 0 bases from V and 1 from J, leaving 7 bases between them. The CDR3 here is CASSIETGSNQPQHF. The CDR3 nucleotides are TGTGCCAGTAGTATAGAAACAGGGAGCAATCAGCCCCAGCATTTT.

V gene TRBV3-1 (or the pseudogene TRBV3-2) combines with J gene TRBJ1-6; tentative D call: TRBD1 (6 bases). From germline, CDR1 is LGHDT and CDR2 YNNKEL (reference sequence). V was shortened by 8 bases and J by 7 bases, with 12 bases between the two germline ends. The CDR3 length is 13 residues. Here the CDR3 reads CASRTGNNSPLHF. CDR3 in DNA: TGTGCCAGCCGCACAGGGAACAATTCACCCCTCCACTTT.

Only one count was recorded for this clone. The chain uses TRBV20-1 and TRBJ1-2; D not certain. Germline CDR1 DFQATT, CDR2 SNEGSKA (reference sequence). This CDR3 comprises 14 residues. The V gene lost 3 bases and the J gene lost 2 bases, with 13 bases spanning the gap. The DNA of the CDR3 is TGCAGTGCTAGTAGCCCAGGCGCCAACTATGGCTACACCTTC. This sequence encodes CSASSPGANYGYTF.

For the CDR3, the DNA is TGTGCCAGCAGTTTATTAGCGCTCCCCCACGAGCAGTACTTC. It is translated as CASSLLALPHEQYF. The rearrangement joins TRBV27 to TRBJ2-7; possibly TRBD2 for D (5 bases). In germline, CDR1 is MNHEY, CDR2 SMNVEV (reference sequence). This CDR3 has 14 residues. Trimming took 1 base from V and 5 from J, leaving 12 bases between them.

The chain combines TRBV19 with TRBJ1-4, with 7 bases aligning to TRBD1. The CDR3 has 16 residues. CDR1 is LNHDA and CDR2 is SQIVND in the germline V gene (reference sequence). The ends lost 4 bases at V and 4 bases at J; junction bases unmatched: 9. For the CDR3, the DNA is TGTGCCAGTAGTAGGACAGGCCGGACTTATAATGAAAAACTGTTTTTT. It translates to CASSRTGRTYNEKLFF.